This T cell receptor beta chain was obtained from a study of T-cell memory formation after mild COVID-19. There are a few counts of this clonotype. Antigen specificity is unknown. From the 5' RACE reads, TCRdb called clonotypes with MiXCR, one entry per CDR3 protein. The top ten clones hold under 25% of a sample with about 320,000 distinct CDR3 sequences, 14% of them seen once. V trimming: 5 bases; J trimming: 9 bases; junction bases outside the gene matches: 11. The CDR3 is made up of 14 amino acids. The V gene's germline CDR1 is DFQATT and CDR2 SNEGSKA (reference sequence). General study results and limits: Among contracting clones, CD4+ were mainly CM/EM and CD8+ enriched in EMRA.

Sequencing was performed on PBMCs or a T cell subset sorted from them (not recorded which). The receptor comes from a man in his late teens or twenties who had mild COVID-19 (a few samples of this study predate the infection). Cell type and time point are not known. This rearrangement joins TRBV20-1 to TRBJ2-4; 9 bases map to TRBD1. This CDR3 is CSALRRDRETIQYF. The CDR3 DNA is TGCAGTGCTCTGCGCCGGGACAGGGAGACCATTCAGTACTTC.